The rows below give T cell receptor beta chains drawn from one sample of a study of shared clonotypes between healthy human individuals. Sequencing used immunoSEQ multiplex PCR; TCRdb keeps in-frame clones, though not all of them. Altogether roughly 2.4 million clones are present, 95% being singletons, with the ten largest covering 0.1% to 0.15%. Sequencing input: naive CD4+ T cells sorted from blood. Source of these receptors: a man aged 18 to 29 in good health. Both conserved end residues are part of each CDR3. The order of the fields is V gene, D gene, clone size, J gene, CDR3 protein, CDR3 DNA. A D gene is named only where the DNA matches it firmly. Clone sizes are given selectively: once, few, many, or a class where the clone is expanded.

TRBV5-1	NA	NA	TRBJ2-1	CASSLDRSSYNEQFF	TGCGCCAGCAGCTTGGACAGGTCGTCCTACAATGAGCAGTTCTTC
TRBV4-1	NA	NA	TRBJ2-5	CASSRLQGVGETQYF	TGCGCCAGCAGCCGCCTACAGGGAGTAGGGGAGACCCAGTACTTC
TRBV15	NA	NA	TRBJ2-7	CATSRAGSAKYEQYF	TGTGCCACCAGCAGAGCGGGGTCTGCCAAATACGAGCAGTACTTC
TRBV7-9	TRBD2	NA	TRBJ2-7	CASSLVFAGGSYEQYF	TGTGCCAGCAGCTTAGTTTTTGCGGGGGGGTCCTACGAGCAGTACTTC
TRBV28	TRBD1	NA	TRBJ1-5	CASSRTGGVVQPQHF	TGTGCCAGCAGCCGGACAGGGGGAGTAGTTCAGCCCCAGCATTTT
TRBV6-5	NA	NA	TRBJ1-6	CASSPGGGRPPLHF	TGTGCCAGCAGCCCCGGTGGGGGGAGGCCACCCCTCCACTTT
TRBV11-2	TRBD2	NA	TRBJ2-7	CASSPGLAAGEQYF	TGTGCCAGCAGCCCCGGACTAGCGGCCGGCGAGCAGTACTTC
TRBV5-1	TRBD2	NA	TRBJ2-7	CASSLGGLAGDHEQYF	TGCGCCAGCAGCTTGGGGGGACTAGCGGGAGACCACGAGCAGTACTTC
TRBV6-1	TRBD1	NA	TRBJ2-7	CASSEKGTGTPYEQYF	TGTGCCAGCAGTGAAAAAGGGACAGGGACCCCCTACGAGCAGTACTTC
TRBV2	TRBD1	NA	TRBJ1-5	CASSPDRAGNQPQHF	TGTGCCAGCAGTCCGGACAGGGCGGGCAATCAGCCCCAGCATTTT
TRBV10-1	TRBD1	NA	TRBJ2-2	CASSESGQGNTGELFF	TGCGCCAGCAGTGAGTCGGGACAGGGAAACACCGGGGAGCTGTTTTTT
TRBV7-9	NA	once	TRBJ2-6	CASAIVESGANVLTF	TGTGCCAGCGCAATAGTGGAGTCCGGGGCCAACGTCCTGACTTTC
TRBV6-1	NA	NA	TRBJ1-3	CASSVPASGNTIYF	TGTGCCAGCAGCGTACCAGCCTCTGGAAACACCATATATTTT
TRBV6-1	NA	NA	TRBJ1-3	CASSGDITGNTIYF	TGTGCCAGCAGTGGAGACATTACTGGAAACACCATATATTTT
TRBV19	NA	NA	TRBJ2-7	CASSPGQPPYEQYF	TGTGCCAGTAGTCCGGGGCAACCCCCCTACGAGCAGTACTTC
TRBV7-3	NA	few	TRBJ2-7	CASSLTRESSYEQYF	TGTGCCAGCAGCTTAACACGGGAAAGCTCCTACGAGCAGTACTTC
TRBV2	NA	NA	TRBJ1-2	CASSPGGVYGYTF	TGTGCCAGCAGTCCCGGCGGGGTATATGGCTACACCTTC
TRBV7-8	TRBD1	NA	TRBJ1-4	CASSSRDRATNEKLFF	TGTGCCAGCAGCTCCCGGGACAGAGCAACTAATGAAAAACTGTTTTTT
TRBV10-3	NA	NA	TRBJ1-1	CAIMPSGANTEAFF	TGTGCCATCATGCCGTCAGGGGCGAACACTGAAGCTTTCTTT
TRBV25-1	NA	NA	TRBJ2-6	CASSGGSLSGANVLTF	TGTGCCAGCAGTGGTGGCAGTCTTTCTGGGGCCAACGTCCTGACTTTC
TRBV10-3	NA	NA	TRBJ1-2	CAISEGQDWSYTF	TGTGCCATCAGTGAGGGGCAGGATTGGAGCTACACCTTC
TRBV7-9	NA	NA	TRBJ1-1	CASSLQGYTEAFF	TGTGCCAGCAGCTTACAGGGATACACTGAAGCTTTCTTT
TRBV7-9	NA	NA	TRBJ2-3	CASSTGWSRGLGTDTQYF	TGTGCCAGCAGCACCGGATGGTCAAGAGGCCTCGGGACAGATACGCAGTATTTT
TRBV7-9	NA	NA	TRBJ2-7	CASSQRAQGLSYEQYF	TGTGCCAGCAGCCAGAGGGCACAGGGACTCTCCTACGAGCAGTACTTC
TRBV29-1	TRBD2	NA	TRBJ2-7	CSVRTGGGYEQYF	TGCAGCGTTAGGACCGGGGGGGGCTACGAGCAGTACTTC
TRBV6-1	TRBD1	NA	TRBJ1-6	CASSESGQGLAPLHF	TGTGCCAGCAGTGAGTCGGGACAGGGGTTGGCCCCCCTCCACTTT
TRBV10-3	NA	NA	TRBJ2-7	CAITPAGRSYEQYF	TGTGCCATCACGCCAGCGGGCCGCTCCTACGAGCAGTACTTC
TRBV6-5	TRBD1	few	TRBJ1-5	CASSFQGGSNQPQHF	TGTGCCAGCAGCTTCCAGGGGGGAAGCAATCAGCCCCAGCATTTT
TRBV4-1	NA	NA	TRBJ1-1	CASSQEGLRITEAFF	TGCGCCAGCAGCCAAGAGGGACTCCGGATCACTGAAGCTTTCTTT
TRBV6-5	TRBD1	NA	TRBJ1-2	CASSYSVTGYGYTF	TGTGCCAGCAGTTACTCCGTGACAGGGTACGGCTACACCTTC
TRBV6-5	TRBD2	NA	TRBJ2-3	CATATSGRPDTQYF	TGTGCCACCGCGACTAGCGGGAGGCCAGATACGCAGTATTTT
TRBV5-1	NA	NA	TRBJ2-5	CASTHGGQKETQYF	TGCGCCAGCACCCATGGTGGACAGAAAGAGACCCAGTACTTC
TRBV10-2	TRBD2	NA	TRBJ2-7	CASSPTLAGVGHEQYF	TGCGCCAGCAGTCCCACCCTAGCGGGAGTTGGCCACGAGCAGTACTTC
TRBV6-5	NA	once	TRBJ1-6	CASSYRRGSYNSPLHF	TGTGCCAGCAGTTATCGACGGGGATCGTATAATTCACCCCTCCACTTT
TRBV12-5	NA	NA	TRBJ1-2	CASGLKGGYTF	TGTGCTAGTGGTTTGAAGGGCGGCTACACCTTC
TRBV9	TRBD2	NA	TRBJ2-2	CASSLGLAAGGELFF	TGTGCCAGCAGCCTCGGACTAGCCGCTGGCGGGGAGCTGTTTTTT
TRBV5-4	TRBD1	NA	TRBJ2-3	CASSLAGTGSDTQYF	TGTGCCAGCAGCTTGGCCGGGACAGGGTCCGATACGCAGTATTTT
TRBV20-1	NA	NA	TRBJ2-5	CSATRAETQYF	TGCAGTGCTACCCGCGCGGAGACCCAGTACTTC
TRBV2	TRBD1	NA	TRBJ1-4	CASSGPGQVGEKLFF	TGTGCCAGCAGTGGGCCGGGACAGGTGGGCGAAAAACTGTTTTTT
TRBV10-1	NA	few	TRBJ1-4	CASSDLGSPSATNEKLFF	TGCGCCAGCAGTGATCTAGGGAGTCCGAGTGCAACTAATGAAAAACTGTTTTTT
TRBV5-1	TRBD1	NA	TRBJ1-2	CASSRGDSENYGYTF	TGCGCCAGCAGCCGCGGGGACAGTGAGAACTATGGCTACACCTTC